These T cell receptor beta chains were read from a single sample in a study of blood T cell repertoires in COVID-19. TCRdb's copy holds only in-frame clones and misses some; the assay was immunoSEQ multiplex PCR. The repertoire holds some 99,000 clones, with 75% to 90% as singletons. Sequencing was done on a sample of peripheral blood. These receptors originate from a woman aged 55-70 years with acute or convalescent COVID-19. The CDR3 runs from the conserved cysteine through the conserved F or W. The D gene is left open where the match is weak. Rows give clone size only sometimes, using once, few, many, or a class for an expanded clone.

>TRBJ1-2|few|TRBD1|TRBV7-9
CATVENTRGLGGYTF
TGTGCCACCGTTGAAAACACCAGGGGGCTCGGAGGCTACACCTTC
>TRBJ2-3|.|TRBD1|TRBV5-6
CASSRGTGVGTDTQYF
TGTGCCAGCAGCCGAGGGACAGGGGTAGGGACAGATACGCAGTATTTT
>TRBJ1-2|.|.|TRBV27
CASRTDNAGGYTF
TGTGCCAGCAGAACCGACAACGCTGGAGGCTACACCTTC
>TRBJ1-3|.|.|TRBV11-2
CASSLNFGEGNTIYF
TGTGCCAGCAGCTTAAACTTCGGAGAAGGAAACACCATATATTTT
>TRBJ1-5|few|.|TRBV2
CASSEFGVGQPQHF
TGTGCCAGCAGTGAATTCGGGGTAGGGCAGCCCCAGCATTTT
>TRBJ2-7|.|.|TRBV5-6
CASSSDAVQYF
TGTGCCAGCAGCTCCGACGCGGTGCAGTACTTC
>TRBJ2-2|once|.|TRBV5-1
CASSLDGANTGELFF
TGCGCCAGCAGCTTGGACGGGGCGAACACCGGGGAGCTGTTTTTT
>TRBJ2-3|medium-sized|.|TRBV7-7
CASSLVYIVGGGGFGDTQYF
TGTGCTAGCAGCTTAGTATATATTGTCGGAGGTGGAGGGTTTGGAGATACGCAGTATTTT
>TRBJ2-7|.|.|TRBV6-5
CASSYRGTDEQYF
TGTGCCAGCAGTTACCGGGGAACGGATGAGCAGTACTTC
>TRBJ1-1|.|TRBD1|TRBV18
CASSPGQSSEAFF
TGTGCCAGCTCACCGGGACAGTCCTCCGAAGCTTTCTTT
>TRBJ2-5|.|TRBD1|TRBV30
CAWSLPWDRQETQYF
TGTGCCTGGAGTTTGCCATGGGACAGACAAGAGACCCAGTACTTC
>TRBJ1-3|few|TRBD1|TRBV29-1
CSAELVLGTGRNTIYF
TGCAGCGCCGAGCTCGTTCTGGGGACAGGGCGAAACACCATATATTTT
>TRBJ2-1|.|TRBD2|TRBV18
CASSPLLAGYNEQFF
TGTGCCAGCTCACCTCTACTAGCGGGCTACAATGAGCAGTTCTTC
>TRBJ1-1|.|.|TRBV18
CASSRRQLPLGSEAFF
TGTGCCAGCTCACGCAGACAGCTCCCCTTAGGCTCTGAAGCTTTCTTT
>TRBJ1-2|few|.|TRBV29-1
CSVPSGKDSGVPNYGYTF
TGCAGCGTCCCATCGGGGAAGGACAGCGGTGTGCCTAACTATGGCTACACCTTC
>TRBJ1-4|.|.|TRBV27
CASRPLRAGEKLFF
TGTGCCAGCAGACCTTTGCGGGCTGGCGAAAAACTGTTTTTT
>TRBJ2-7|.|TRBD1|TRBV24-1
CATSDLPRTGGFYEQYF
TGTGCCACCAGTGACCTTCCGAGGACAGGGGGGTTCTACGAGCAGTACTTC
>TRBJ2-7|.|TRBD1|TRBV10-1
CASSESNRQGKYF
TGCGCCAGCAGTGAGTCGAACCGACAGGGGAAGTACTTC
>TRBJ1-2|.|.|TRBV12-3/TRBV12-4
CASRRGKNYGYTF
TGTGCCAGCCGTCGGGGGAAGAACTATGGCTACACCTTC
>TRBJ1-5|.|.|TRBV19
CASSGRGANYQPQHF
TGTGCCAGTAGTGGAAGGGGCGCCAATTATCAGCCCCAGCATTTT
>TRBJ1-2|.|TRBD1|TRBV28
CASRYMDRSNNYGYTF
TGTGCCAGCAGATACATGGACAGGAGTAATAACTATGGCTACACCTTC
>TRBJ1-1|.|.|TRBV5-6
CASSLRGVTNTEAFF
TGTGCCAGCAGCTTACGGGGGGTTACGAACACTGAAGCTTTCTTT
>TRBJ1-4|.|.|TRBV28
CASSLEGSKLFF
TGTGCCAGCAGTTTGGAGGGTTCAAAACTGTTTTTT
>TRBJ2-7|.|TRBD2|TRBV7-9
CASSLGATSGEQYF
TGTGCCAGCAGCTTAGGCGCGACTAGCGGCGAGCAGTACTTC
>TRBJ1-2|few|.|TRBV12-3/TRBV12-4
CASSFSGIHYTF
TGTGCCAGCAGTTTCTCAGGGATACACTACACCTTC
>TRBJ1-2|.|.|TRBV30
CAWSLSTYGYTF
TGTGCCTGGAGTTTGAGTACCTATGGCTACACCTTC
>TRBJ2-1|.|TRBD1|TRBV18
CASSPQGAHEQFF
TGTGCCAGCTCACCCCAGGGGGCCCATGAGCAGTTCTTC
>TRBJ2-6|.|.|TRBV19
CASSIPRSGANVLTF
TGTGCCAGTAGTATTCCCCGGTCTGGGGCCAACGTCCTGACTTTC
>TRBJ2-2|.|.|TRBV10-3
CATKWRGDTGELFF
TGTGCCACCAAATGGCGGGGAGACACCGGGGAGCTGTTTTTT
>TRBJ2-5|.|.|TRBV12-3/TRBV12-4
CASSPWTKETQYF
TGTGCCAGCAGTCCCTGGACAAAAGAGACCCAGTACTTC
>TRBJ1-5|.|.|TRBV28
CASTNQGSSNQPQHF
TGTGCCAGCACCAATCAGGGGTCTAGCAATCAGCCCCAGCATTTT
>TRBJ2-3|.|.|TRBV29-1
CSVEFISTDTQYF
TGCAGCGTTGAATTTATTTCCACAGATACGCAGTATTTT
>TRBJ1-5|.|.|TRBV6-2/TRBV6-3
CASIPGGGTSPQHF
TGTGCCAGCATCCCGGGGGGGGGTACTTCGCCCCAGCATTTT
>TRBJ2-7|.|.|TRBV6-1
CASSERQGTYEQYF
TGTGCCAGCAGTGAAAGGCAGGGCACCTACGAGCAGTACTTC
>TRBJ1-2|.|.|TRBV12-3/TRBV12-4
CASRRGGYGYTF
TGTGCCAGCAGGAGAGGCGGGTATGGCTACACCTTC
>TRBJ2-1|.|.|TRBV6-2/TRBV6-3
CASSYTSGWQPSSYNEQFF
TGTGCCAGCAGTTACACATCAGGGTGGCAGCCTAGCTCCTACAATGAGCAGTTCTTC
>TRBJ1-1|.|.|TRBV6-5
CASSYVWGVTEAFF
TGTGCCAGCAGTTACGTTTGGGGAGTCACTGAAGCTTTCTTT
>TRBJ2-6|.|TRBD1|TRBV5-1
CASSAGTGPNSGANVLTF
TGCGCCAGCAGCGCCGGGACAGGACCAAACTCTGGGGCCAACGTCCTGACTTTC
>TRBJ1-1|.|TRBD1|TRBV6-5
CASGDRGREAFF
TGTGCCAGCGGGGACAGGGGGCGGGAAGCTTTCTTT
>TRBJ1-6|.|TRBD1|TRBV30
CAWKGQAISPLHF
TGTGCCTGGAAGGGACAGGCGATTTCACCCCTCCACTTT
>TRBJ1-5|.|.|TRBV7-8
CASSLFQEQPQHF
TGTGCCAGCAGCTTGTTCCAGGAACAGCCCCAGCATTTT
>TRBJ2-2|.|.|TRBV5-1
CASSPPDTANTGELFF
TGCGCCAGCAGCCCCCCGGACACCGCGAACACCGGGGAGCTGTTTTTT
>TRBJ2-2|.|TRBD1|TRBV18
CASSRDRVELFF
TGTGCCAGCTCACGTGACAGGGTGGAGCTGTTTTTT
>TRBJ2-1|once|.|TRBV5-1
CASSLGEVDNEQFF
TGCGCCAGCAGCTTAGGGGAGGTCGACAATGAGCAGTTCTTC
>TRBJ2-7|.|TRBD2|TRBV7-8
CASSLGGFASGTYEQYF
TGTGCCAGCAGCTTAGGAGGATTCGCGAGCGGGACTTACGAGCAGTACTTC
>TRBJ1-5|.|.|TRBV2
CASSDLGWKPQHF
TGTGCCAGCAGTGACCTGGGCTGGAAGCCCCAGCATTTT
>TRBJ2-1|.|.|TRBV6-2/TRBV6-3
CASSYPRTISYNEQFF
TGTGCCAGCAGTTACCCCCGGACTATCTCCTACAATGAGCAGTTCTTC
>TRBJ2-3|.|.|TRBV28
CASSPNRILTDTQYF
TGTGCCAGCAGTCCGAACAGGATTCTGACAGATACGCAGTATTTT
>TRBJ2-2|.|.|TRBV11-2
CASRTMGGTGELFF
TGTGCCAGCAGAACGATGGGGGGCACCGGGGAGCTGTTTTTT
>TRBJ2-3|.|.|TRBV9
CASSVSGDTDTQYF
TGTGCCAGCAGCGTCTCAGGGGACACAGATACGCAGTATTTT
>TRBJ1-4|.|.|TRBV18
CASSYNHGDNEKLFF
TGTGCCAGCTCATATAACCACGGGGATAATGAAAAACTGTTTTTT
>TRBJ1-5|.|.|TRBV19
CASSIAAVPNQPQHF
TGTGCCAGTAGTATAGCTGCAGTGCCGAACCAGCCCCAGCATTTT
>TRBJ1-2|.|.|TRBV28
CASLSQVYTSYGYTF
TGTGCCAGCCTTTCACAGGTTTATACGTCCTATGGCTACACCTTC
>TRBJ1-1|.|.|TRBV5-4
CASSFPGAVGRTEAFF
TGTGCCAGCAGCTTTCCTGGGGCGGTTGGGAGGACTGAAGCTTTCTTT
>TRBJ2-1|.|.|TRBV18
CASSPRTLNYNEQFF
TGTGCCAGCTCACCGCGGACTCTGAACTACAATGAGCAGTTCTTC
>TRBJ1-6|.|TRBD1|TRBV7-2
CASSNPTGLNSPLHF
TGTGCCAGCAGCAACCCGACAGGGTTGAATTCACCCCTCCACTTT
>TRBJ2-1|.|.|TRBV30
CAWSWGGTNEQFF
TGTGCCTGGAGTTGGGGAGGCACGAATGAGCAGTTCTTC
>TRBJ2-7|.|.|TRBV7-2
CASSLERAYEQYF
TGTGCCAGCAGCTTAGAGCGAGCCTACGAGCAGTACTTC
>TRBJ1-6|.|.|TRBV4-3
CASSQEAGENSPLHF
TGCGCCAGCAGCCAAGAGGCAGGGGAGAATTCACCCCTCCACTTT
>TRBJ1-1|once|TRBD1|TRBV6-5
CATSRQGPEAFF
TGTGCCACTTCGAGACAGGGGCCCGAAGCTTTCTTT